These 23 T cell receptor beta chains share one sample of origin, sequenced in a study of glioma-infiltrating T cells after dendritic cell vaccination. The data were produced by immunoSEQ multiplex PCR, yet TCRdb's version contains in-frame clones alone and is incomplete. The table has over 80,000 clones, about 87% seen once; the top ten hold roughly 3.1%. The input for sequencing was blood, taken before dendritic cell vaccination. The receptors originated from a human donor with glioblastoma.

The genes are TRBV29-1 and TRBJ2-7; weak D call: TRBD1 (5 bases). The V end lost 7 bases, the J end lost 1 base, and 14 bases lay between the germline ends. This CDR3 comprises 13 residues. The V gene's germline CDR1 is SQVTM and CDR2 ANQGSEA. The CDR3 sequence is CSAQGLTSYEQYF. The CDR3 nucleotides are TGCAGCGCGCAGGGTCTAACGTCCTACGAGCAGTACTTC.

This clone was found a few times. The chain combines TRBV4-2 with TRBJ1-3; perhaps TRBD1 as D (6 bases). The germline V gene encodes CDR1 LGHNA and CDR2 YNFKEQ. V was pared by 0 bases and J by 2 bases, with 14 bases between. The CDR3 runs 17 residues. For the CDR3, the DNA is TGTGCCAGCAGCCAAGATTTGGCGGGGGCCGCTGGAAACACCATATATTTT. Protein: CASSQDLAGAAGNTIYF.

This chain links TRBV5-6 with TRBJ2-7, with D hard to call. Trimming removed 2 bases at V and 5 bases at J, with 11 bases between. This CDR3 has 13 amino acids. Per germline, CDR1 SGHDT and CDR2 YYEEEE. CDR3 residues: CASSFSPSHEQYF. The CDR3 bases are TGTGCCAGCAGCTTTTCTCCGAGCCACGAGCAGTACTTC.

The V gene is TRBV10-1, the J gene TRBJ2-7; 7 bases agree with TRBD2. The CDR3 extends over 11 amino acids. The V gene end was trimmed by 8 bases and the J gene end by 3 bases; junction bases not matched to a gene: 1. The V gene's germline CDR1 is WNHNN and CDR2 SYGVQD (reference sequence). In DNA form, the CDR3 reads TGCGCCAGCGGGGAGGGCTACGAGCAGTACTTC. Translation gives CASGEGYEQYF.

The chain employs TRBV6-1 and TRBJ2-3; D gene uncertain. The V end lost 10 bases, the J end lost 2 bases, and 4 bases lay between the germline ends. The germline V gene encodes CDR1 MNHNS and CDR2 SASEGT. The CDR3 contains 10 residues. The CDR3 DNA reads TGTGCCATCGTCACAGATACGCAGTATTTT. It is translated as CAIVTDTQYF.

This chain connects TRBV27 to TRBJ1-5; 7 positions match TRBD1. The J segment lost 4 bases and the V segment lost 11 bases, leaving 23 bases of the junction unmatched. CDR1 is MNHEY, CDR2 SMNVEV, per germline (reference sequence). The CDR3 is 18 amino acids. CDR3 in DNA: TGTGCCCCGATAAGAGGGGAAGGGGGCAAGGTCGGGAATCAGCCCCAGCATTTT. Encoded protein: CAPIRGEGGKVGNQPQHF.

The sample holds a few counts of this clone. The chain joins TRBV2 to TRBJ2-3; 10 bases map to TRBD2. Germline CDR1 is SNHLY and CDR2 is FYNNEI. The CDR3 totals 14 residues. The V and J ends lost 7 bases and 4 bases, in that order; junction bases with no gene match: 5. The CDR3 here is CASKASGSSDTQYF. The DNA of the CDR3 is TGTGCCAGCAAAGCTAGCGGGAGCTCAGATACGCAGTATTTT.

The V gene is TRBV4-2, the J gene TRBJ2-1; 9 bases match TRBD2. Germline CDR1 and CDR2: LGHNA and YNFKEQ. CDR3 length: 16 residues. Unmatched junction bases numbered 5, after V lost 1 base and J lost 4 bases. The CDR3 is CASSQAAGGPYNEQFF. The CDR3 region has the DNA TGTGCCAGCAGCCAAGCCGCGGGAGGGCCATACAATGAGCAGTTCTTC.

J is TRBJ2-5 and V is TRBV5-1, with D unresolved. Between the trimmed V and J ends, which lost 1 base and 1 base, there was a span of 5 bases. Germline V gene sequence: CDR1 SGHRS, CDR2 YFSETQ. This CDR3 contains 13 residues. CDR3 amino acids: CASSLNSQETQYF. CDR3 DNA: TGCGCCAGCAGCTTGAATAGCCAAGAGACCCAGTACTTC.

The V call is TRBV20-1, the J call TRBJ2-1, with unresolved D. The V gene's germline CDR1 is DFQATT and CDR2 SNEGSKA (reference sequence). The V end was cut by 8 bases, the J end by 7 bases, with 12 bases between. This CDR3 has 11 residues. CDR3 nucleotide sequence: TGCAGTCTCAAACTAACGAATGAGCAGTTCTTC. It specifies CSLKLTNEQFF.

The chain employs TRBV28 and TRBJ1-2; D gene ambiguous. The CDR3 spans 14 residues. Looked up from germline, CDR1 is MDHEN and CDR2 is SYDVKM. The V gene lost 2 bases and the J gene lost 4 bases, with 11 bases spanning the gap. Here the CDR3 DNA reads TGTGCCAGCAGTTTAACGTATAGTCGCTATGGCTACACCTTC. Translating gives CASSLTYSRYGYTF.

This chain uses TRBV9 with TRBJ1-1; D unresolved. CDR1 is SGDLS and CDR2 is YYNGEE in the germline V gene. Trimming removed 0 bases from V and 4 bases from J, with 7 bases in between. The CDR3 has 13 residues. CDR3 sequence (DNA): TGTGCCAGCAGCGTAGACTTAGTCACTGAAGCTTTCTTT. This sequence encodes CASSVDLVTEAFF.

The chain carries TRBV29-1 and TRBJ2-3; 7 bases agree with TRBD1. J was trimmed by 1 base and V by 6 bases; bases with no gene match: 10. There are 15 residues in the CDR3. CDR1 and CDR2 from the germline V gene are SQVTM and ANQGSEA. CDR3 in amino acids: CSVVTGLHRTDTQYF. The CDR3 DNA follows: TGCAGCGTGGTGACAGGGCTCCATCGCACAGATACGCAGTATTTT.

For the CDR3, the DNA is TGCGCCAGCAGCTACCCCGGGGTTGAAGCTTTCTTT. Translated: CASSYPGVEAFF. V and J are TRBV5-1 and TRBJ1-1; D not resolved. V gave up 3 bases and J gave up 7 bases, with 10 bases separating them. CDR3 size: 12 residues. Germline CDR1 reads SGHRS; CDR2 reads YFSETQ.

This sequence joins TRBV5-4 and TRBJ2-7; 7 bases match TRBD1. Germline V lookup: CDR1 SGHNT, CDR2 YYREEE (reference sequence). V lost 7 bases to trimming and J lost 3 bases; unmatched junction nucleotides: 13. This CDR3 contains 15 residues. The CDR3 reads CASARGGQANYEQYF. The CDR3 DNA reads as TGTGCCAGCGCGCGAGGGGGCCAGGCAAACTACGAGCAGTACTTC.

This sequence joins TRBV27 and TRBJ2-7, with D unresolved. Germline CDR1 MNHEY, CDR2 SMNVEV (reference sequence). CDR3 length: 14 amino acids. The germline V and J ends were trimmed by 6 bases and 0 bases, with 12 bases remaining between them. CDR3 protein: CASSPVLVSYEQYF. CDR3 DNA sequence: TGTGCCAGCAGCCCCGTCCTAGTCTCCTACGAGCAGTACTTC.

In nucleotides, the CDR3 is TGTGCCAGCAGCCAAGACTGGACGGGGAGGCAGTATTTT. This sequence encodes CASSQDWTGRQYF. V and J are TRBV4-2 and TRBJ2-3, with D perhaps TRBD2 (5 bases). Trimming shortened V by 0 bases and J by 11 bases, and 12 bases separated the two germline ends. The CDR3 runs 13 residues. The germline V gene encodes CDR1 LGHNA and CDR2 YNFKEQ.

The CDR3 sequence: CASSGWGQGMEKLFF. The CDR3, as DNA: TGTGCCAGCAGTGGGTGGGGCCAAGGGATGGAAAAACTGTTTTTT. The chain employs TRBV2 and TRBJ1-4; TRBD1 might be the D (5 bases). Trimming removed 4 bases from V and 8 bases from J, with 17 bases in between. This CDR3 is built from 15 residues. The germline CDR1 and CDR2 sequences are SNHLY and FYNNEI.

Turning to this clone: The identical CDR3 is also encoded by other nucleotide sequences in the sample. This rearrangement joins TRBV18 to TRBJ1-2; no clear D gene. V was clipped by 2 bases and J by 0 bases, with 4 bases between them. This CDR3 has 13 residues. Germline V gives CDR1 KGHSH, CDR2 LQKENI. CDR3 bases: TGTGCCAGCTCACCAGACTCTAACTATGGCTACACCTTC. Translated, it gives CASSPDSNYGYTF.

This chain joins TRBV11-3 and TRBJ2-1; 9 nucleotides line up with TRBD2. V gave up 6 bases and J gave up 9 bases; unmatched junction bases: 3. The germline V gene encodes CDR1 SGHNT and CDR2 YENEEA. There are 12 residues in the CDR3. CDR3 nucleotides: TGTGCCAGCAGGCGGGAGGGAGGTGAGCAGTTCTTC. Protein: CASRREGGEQFF.

The chain has TRBV5-1 and TRBJ2-3, with D possibly matching TRBD1 (6 bases). The CDR3 loop spans 13 amino acids. Trimming removed 4 bases from V and 14 bases from J, with 20 bases in between. CDR1 and CDR2 from the germline V gene are SGHRS and YFSETQ. In DNA form, the CDR3 reads TGCGCCAGCAGCGGGACCACAGGGACGGGGATGTATTTT. Translating it yields CASSGTTGTGMYF.

The chain couples TRBV4-1 to TRBJ2-7; 10 bases align to TRBD2. Germline V gene sequence: CDR1 MGHRA, CDR2 YSYEKL. This CDR3 has 16 residues. J lost 2 bases, V lost 4 bases, and 8 bases had no gene match. The CDR3 region is CASSPRSSGSTYEQYF. DNA of the CDR3: TGCGCCAGCAGCCCCCGCTCTAGCGGGAGCACCTACGAGCAGTACTTC.

In nucleotides, the CDR3 is TGTGCCAGCAGCCCCATCACGGGGGGCCCGCAGTTCTTC. It codes for CASSPITGGPQFF. The V call is TRBV7-3, the J call TRBJ2-1, with D perhaps matching TRBD2 (7 bases). The V gene lost 5 bases and the J gene lost 12 bases, with 17 bases spanning the gap. The CDR3 contains 13 residues. Germline values: CDR1 SGHTA, CDR2 FQGTGA.